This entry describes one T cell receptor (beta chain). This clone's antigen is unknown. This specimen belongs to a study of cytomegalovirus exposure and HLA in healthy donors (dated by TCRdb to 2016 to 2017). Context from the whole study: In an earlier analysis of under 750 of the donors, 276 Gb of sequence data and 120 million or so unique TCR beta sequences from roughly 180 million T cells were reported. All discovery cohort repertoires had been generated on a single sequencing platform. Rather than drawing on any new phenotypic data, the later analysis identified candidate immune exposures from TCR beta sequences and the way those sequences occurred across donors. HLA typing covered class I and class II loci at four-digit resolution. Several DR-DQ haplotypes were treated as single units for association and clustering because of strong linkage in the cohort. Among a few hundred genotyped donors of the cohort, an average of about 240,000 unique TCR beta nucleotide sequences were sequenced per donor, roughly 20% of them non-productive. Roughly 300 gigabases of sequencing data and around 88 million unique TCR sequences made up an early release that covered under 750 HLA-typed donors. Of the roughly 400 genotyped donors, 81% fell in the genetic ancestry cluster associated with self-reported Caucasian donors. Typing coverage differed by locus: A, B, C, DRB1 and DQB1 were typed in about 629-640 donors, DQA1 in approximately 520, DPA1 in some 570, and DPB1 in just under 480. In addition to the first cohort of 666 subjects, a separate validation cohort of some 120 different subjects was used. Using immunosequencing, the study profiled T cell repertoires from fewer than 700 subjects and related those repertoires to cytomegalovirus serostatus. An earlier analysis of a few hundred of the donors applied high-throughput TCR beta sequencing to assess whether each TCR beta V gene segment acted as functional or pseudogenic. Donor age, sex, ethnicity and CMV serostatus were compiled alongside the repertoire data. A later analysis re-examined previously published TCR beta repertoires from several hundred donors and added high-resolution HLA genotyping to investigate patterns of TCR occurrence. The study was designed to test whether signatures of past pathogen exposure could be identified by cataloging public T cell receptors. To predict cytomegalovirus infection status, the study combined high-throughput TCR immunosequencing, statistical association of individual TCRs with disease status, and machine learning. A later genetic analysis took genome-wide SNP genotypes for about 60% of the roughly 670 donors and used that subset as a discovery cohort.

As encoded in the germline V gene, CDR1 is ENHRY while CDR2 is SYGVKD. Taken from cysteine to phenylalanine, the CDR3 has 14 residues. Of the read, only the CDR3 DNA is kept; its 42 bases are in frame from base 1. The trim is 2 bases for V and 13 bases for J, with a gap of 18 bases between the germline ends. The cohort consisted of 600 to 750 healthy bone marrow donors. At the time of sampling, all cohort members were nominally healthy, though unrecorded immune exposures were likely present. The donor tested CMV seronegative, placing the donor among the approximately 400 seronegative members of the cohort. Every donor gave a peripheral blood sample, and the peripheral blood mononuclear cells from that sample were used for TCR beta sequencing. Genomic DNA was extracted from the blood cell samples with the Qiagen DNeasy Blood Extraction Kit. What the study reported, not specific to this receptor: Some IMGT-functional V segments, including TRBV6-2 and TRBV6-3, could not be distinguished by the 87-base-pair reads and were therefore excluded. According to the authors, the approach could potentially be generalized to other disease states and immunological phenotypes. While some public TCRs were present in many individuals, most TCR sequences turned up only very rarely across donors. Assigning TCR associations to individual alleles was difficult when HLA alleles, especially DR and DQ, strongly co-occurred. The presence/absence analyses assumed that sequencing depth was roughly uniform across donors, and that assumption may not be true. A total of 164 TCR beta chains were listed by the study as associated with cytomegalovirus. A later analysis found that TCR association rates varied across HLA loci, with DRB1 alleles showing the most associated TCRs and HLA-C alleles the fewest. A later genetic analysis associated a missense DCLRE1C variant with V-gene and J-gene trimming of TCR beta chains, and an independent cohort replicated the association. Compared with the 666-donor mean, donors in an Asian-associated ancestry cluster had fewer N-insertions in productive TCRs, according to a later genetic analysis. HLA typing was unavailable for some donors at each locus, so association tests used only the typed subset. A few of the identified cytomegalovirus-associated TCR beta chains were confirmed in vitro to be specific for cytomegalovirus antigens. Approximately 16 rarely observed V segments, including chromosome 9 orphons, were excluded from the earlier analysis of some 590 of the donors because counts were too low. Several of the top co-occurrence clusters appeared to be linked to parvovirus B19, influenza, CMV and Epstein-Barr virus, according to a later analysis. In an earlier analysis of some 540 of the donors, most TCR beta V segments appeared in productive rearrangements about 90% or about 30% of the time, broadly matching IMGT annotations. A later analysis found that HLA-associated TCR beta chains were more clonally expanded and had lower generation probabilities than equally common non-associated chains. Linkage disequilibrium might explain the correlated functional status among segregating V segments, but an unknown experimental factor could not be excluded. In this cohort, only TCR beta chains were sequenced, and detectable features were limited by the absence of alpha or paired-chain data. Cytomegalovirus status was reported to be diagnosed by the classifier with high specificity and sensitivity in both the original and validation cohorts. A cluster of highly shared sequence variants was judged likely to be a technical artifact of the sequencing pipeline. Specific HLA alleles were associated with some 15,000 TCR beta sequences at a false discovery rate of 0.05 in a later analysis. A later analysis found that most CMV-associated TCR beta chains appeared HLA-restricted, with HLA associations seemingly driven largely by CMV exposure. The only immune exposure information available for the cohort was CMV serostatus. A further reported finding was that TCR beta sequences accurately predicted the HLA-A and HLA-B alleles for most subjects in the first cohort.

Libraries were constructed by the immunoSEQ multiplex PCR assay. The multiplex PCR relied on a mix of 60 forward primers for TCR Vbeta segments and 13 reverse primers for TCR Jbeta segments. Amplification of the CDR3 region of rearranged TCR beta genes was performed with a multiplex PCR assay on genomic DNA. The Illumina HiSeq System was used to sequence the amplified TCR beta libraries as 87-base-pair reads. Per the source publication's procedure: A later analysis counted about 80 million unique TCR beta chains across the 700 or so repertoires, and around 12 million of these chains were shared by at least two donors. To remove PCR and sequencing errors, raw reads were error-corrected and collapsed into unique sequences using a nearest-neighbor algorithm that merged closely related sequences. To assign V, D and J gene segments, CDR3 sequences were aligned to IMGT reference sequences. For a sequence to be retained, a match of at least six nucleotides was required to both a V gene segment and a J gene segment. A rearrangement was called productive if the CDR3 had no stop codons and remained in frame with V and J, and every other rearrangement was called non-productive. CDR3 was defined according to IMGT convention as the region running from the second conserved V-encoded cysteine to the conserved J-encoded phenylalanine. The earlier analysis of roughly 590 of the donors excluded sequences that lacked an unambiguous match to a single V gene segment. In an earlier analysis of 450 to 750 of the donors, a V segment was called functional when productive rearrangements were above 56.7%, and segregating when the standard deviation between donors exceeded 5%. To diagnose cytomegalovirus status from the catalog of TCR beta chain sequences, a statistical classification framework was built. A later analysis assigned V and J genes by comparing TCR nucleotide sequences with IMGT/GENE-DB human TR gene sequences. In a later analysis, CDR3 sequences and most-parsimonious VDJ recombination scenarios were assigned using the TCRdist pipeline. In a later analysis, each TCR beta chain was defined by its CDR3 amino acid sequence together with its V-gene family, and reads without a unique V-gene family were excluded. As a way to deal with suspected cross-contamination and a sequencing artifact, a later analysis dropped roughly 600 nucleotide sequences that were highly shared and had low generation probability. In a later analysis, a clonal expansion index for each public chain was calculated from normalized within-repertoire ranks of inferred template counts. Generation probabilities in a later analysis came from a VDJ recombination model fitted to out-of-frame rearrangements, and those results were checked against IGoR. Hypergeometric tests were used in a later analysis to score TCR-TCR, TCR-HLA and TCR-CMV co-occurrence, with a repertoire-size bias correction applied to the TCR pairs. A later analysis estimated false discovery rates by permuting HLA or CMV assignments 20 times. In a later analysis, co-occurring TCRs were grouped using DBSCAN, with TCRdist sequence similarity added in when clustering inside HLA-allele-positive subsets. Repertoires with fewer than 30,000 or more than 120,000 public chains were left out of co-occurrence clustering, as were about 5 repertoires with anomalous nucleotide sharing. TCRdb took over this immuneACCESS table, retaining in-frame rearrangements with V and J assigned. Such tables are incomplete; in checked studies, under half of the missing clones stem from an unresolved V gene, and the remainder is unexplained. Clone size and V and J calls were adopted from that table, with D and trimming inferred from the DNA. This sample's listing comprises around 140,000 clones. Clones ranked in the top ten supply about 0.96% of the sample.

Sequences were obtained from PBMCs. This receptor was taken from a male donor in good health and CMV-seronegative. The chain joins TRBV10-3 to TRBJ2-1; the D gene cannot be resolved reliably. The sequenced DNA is TGTGCCATCAGTGAGCCTTTGATATCTGAGTATCAGTTCTTC. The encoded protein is CAISEPLISEYQFF.